The source of this T cell receptor (beta chain) is a study of cytomegalovirus exposure and HLA in healthy donors. Findings and limits, study-wide: Most TCR sequences proved rare, with some public TCRs found in many donors. Analysis was performed later, and it showed HLA-associated TCR beta chains to be more clonally expanded than equally common others.

For this clone: Its antigen is undetermined.

Vbeta (60) and Jbeta (13) primers were used in the PCR. Clones were read by immunoSEQ multiplex PCR, and TCRdb kept only the in-frame ones, dropping some. The sample lists roughly 150,000 clones, 65% to 85% occurring once. Germline lookup yields CDR1 ENHRY and CDR2 SYGVKD. The J segment lost 4 bases and the V segment lost 3 bases, leaving 14 bases of the junction unmatched. The CDR3 consists of 18 residues. This chain joins TRBV10-3 and TRBJ2-3, with 9 bases identical to TRBD1. Sequencing used PBMCs. The sequence was obtained from a woman between 35 and 50 years old in good health and CMV-seropositive. DNA of the CDR3: TGTGCCATCAGTGAACCATCCCGGACACAGGGGGCCTCAGATACGCAGTATTTT. Translation gives CAISEPSRTQGASDTQYF.